This entry features one TCR beta chain sequence. Its binding antigen is unknown. Per-base qualities were not stored, and no clone one base away is much larger. The sample comes from a study of cytomegalovirus exposure and HLA in healthy donors (dated by TCRdb to 2016 to 2017). For context, the study as a whole: According to an earlier analysis of several hundred of the donors, some 180 million T cells yielded roughly 110 million unique TCR beta sequences and 276 Gb of sequence data. A later analysis re-examined previously published TCR beta repertoires from 500 to 700 donors and added high-resolution HLA genotyping to investigate patterns of TCR occurrence. HLA typing covered class I and class II loci at four-digit resolution. Genome-wide SNP genotypes for about 65% of the roughly 700 donors were used in a later genetic analysis, which treated that subset as a discovery cohort. Besides the first cohort of roughly 660 subjects, a separate validation cohort made up of 120 different subjects was used. Among about 400 genotyped donors of the cohort, an average of about 220,000 unique TCR beta nucleotide sequences was sequenced per donor, of which about 18% were non-productive. The study aimed to test whether cataloging public T cell receptors could reveal signatures of past pathogen exposure. The T cell repertoires of roughly 660 subjects were profiled by immunosequencing and related to cytomegalovirus serostatus. An earlier analysis of 500 to 750 of the donors applied high-throughput TCR beta sequencing to assess whether each TCR beta V gene segment acted as functional or pseudogenic. Roughly 300 gigabases of sequencing data and around 88 million unique TCR sequences made up an early release that covered around 640 HLA-typed donors. Every repertoire in the discovery cohort had been generated on one and the same sequencing platform. Rather than using new phenotypic data, the later analysis identified candidate immune exposures from TCR beta sequences and from how often those sequences occurred across donors. Alongside the repertoire data, information on donor age, sex, ethnicity and CMV serostatus was compiled. To predict cytomegalovirus infection status, the study brought together high-throughput TCR immunosequencing, statistical association of individual TCRs with disease status, and machine learning. Typing coverage differed by locus: A, B, C, DRB1 and DQB1 were typed in roughly 620-640 donors, DQA1 in about 550, DPA1 in approximately 600, and DPB1 in around 440. Among the roughly 400 genotyped donors, approximately 77% belonged to the genetic ancestry cluster associated with self-reported Caucasian donors. Four or five DR-DQ haplotypes were handled as single units for association and clustering, since linkage in the cohort was strong.

Preparation of the library involved the immunoSEQ multiplex PCR assay. For the multiplex PCR, a mixture combining 60 forward primers for TCR Vbeta segments and 13 reverse primers for TCR Jbeta segments was used. The CDR3 region of rearranged TCR beta genes was amplified from genomic DNA with a multiplex PCR assay. On the Illumina HiSeq System, the amplified TCR beta libraries were sequenced as 87-base-pair reads. For the original study's pipeline: A later analysis counted approximately 84 million unique TCR beta chains across the 666 repertoires, and 9.5 million to 11 million of these chains were shared by at least two donors. To remove PCR and sequencing errors, raw reads were error-corrected and collapsed into unique sequences using a nearest-neighbor algorithm that merged closely related sequences. Alignment of CDR3 sequences to IMGT reference sequences was used to assign V, D and J gene segments. For a sequence to be retained, a match of at least six nucleotides to both a V gene segment and a J gene segment was required. A rearrangement was called productive if the CDR3 had no stop codons and remained in frame with V and J, and every other rearrangement was called non-productive. CDR3 was defined by IMGT convention, running from the second conserved V-encoded cysteine to the conserved J-encoded phenylalanine. In an earlier analysis of around 540 of the donors, sequences lacking an unambiguous match to a single V gene segment were excluded. In an earlier analysis of approximately 590 of the donors, V segments were called functional above 56.7% productive rearrangements and were called segregating when the between-donor standard deviation exceeded 5%. A statistical classification framework was developed to diagnose cytomegalovirus status using the catalog of TCR beta chain sequences. V and J gene assignment, in a later analysis, came from comparing TCR nucleotide sequences with IMGT/GENE-DB human TR gene sequences. Using the TCRdist pipeline, a later analysis assigned CDR3 sequences along with most-parsimonious VDJ recombination scenarios. In a later analysis, every TCR beta chain was defined by the combination of its CDR3 amino acid sequence and its V-gene family, and reads without a unique V-gene family were dropped. To address suspected cross-contamination and a sequencing artifact, a later analysis removed 592 highly shared, low-generation-probability nucleotide sequences. In a later analysis, a clonal expansion index was calculated for each public chain from normalized within-repertoire ranks of inferred template counts. Generation probabilities in a later analysis came from a VDJ recombination model fitted to out-of-frame rearrangements, and those results were checked against IGoR. In a later analysis, TCR-TCR, TCR-HLA and TCR-CMV co-occurrence was scored with hypergeometric tests, and a repertoire-size bias correction was applied to TCR pairs. To estimate false discovery rates, a later analysis permuted the HLA or CMV assignments 20 times. In a later analysis, co-occurring TCRs were grouped with DBSCAN, and TCRdist sequence similarity was added when clustering was performed within HLA-allele-positive subsets. Repertoires with fewer than 30,000 or more than 120,000 public chains were left out of co-occurrence clustering, as were several repertoires with anomalous nucleotide sharing. In its TCRdb copy, this immuneACCESS table keeps in-frame sequences only and misses some clones. Where compared with another copy, unresolved V genes explain less than half of these, and the others have no known cause. Clonal size and the V and J genes are those of that table, whereas D and trimming came from the DNA. In this sample the table shows about 140,000 clones, 60% to 80% of which occur a single time. Around 1.5% of the sample belongs to the ten largest clones.

Broad study findings and their caveats: Compared with the 666-donor mean, donors in an Asian-associated ancestry cluster had fewer N-insertions in productive TCRs, according to a later genetic analysis. In a later analysis, HLA-associated TCR beta chains showed more clonal expansion and lower generation probabilities than non-associated chains that were equally common. The authors suggested that the approach could potentially be extended to other disease states and immunological phenotypes. Most TCR sequences were observed very rarely across donors, whereas some public TCRs were present in many individuals. A few of the identified cytomegalovirus-associated TCR beta chains were confirmed in vitro to be specific for cytomegalovirus antigens. In a later analysis, the rate of TCR association differed among HLA loci, with DRB1 alleles having the most associated TCRs and HLA-C alleles having the fewest. The study listed approximately 150 TCR beta chains as associated with cytomegalovirus. Immune exposure information for the cohort was limited to CMV serostatus. HLA typing was unavailable for some donors at each locus, so association tests used only the typed subset. A further reported finding was that TCR beta sequences accurately predicted the HLA-A and HLA-B alleles for most subjects in the first cohort. Cytomegalovirus status was reported to be diagnosed by the classifier with high specificity and sensitivity in both the original and validation cohorts. When HLA alleles, especially DR and DQ, strongly co-occurred, TCR associations were difficult to assign to individual alleles. Because the 87-base-pair reads could not distinguish some IMGT-functional V segments, including TRBV6-2 and TRBV6-3, those segments were excluded. A later genetic analysis associated a missense DCLRE1C variant with V-gene and J-gene trimming of TCR beta chains, and an independent cohort replicated the association. In an earlier analysis of fewer than 700 of the donors, most TCR beta V segments appeared in productive rearrangements about 90% or about 30% of the time, broadly matching IMGT annotations. A later analysis found that most CMV-associated TCR beta chains appeared HLA-restricted, with HLA associations seemingly driven largely by CMV exposure. A later analysis reported that several top co-occurrence clusters appeared linked to parvovirus B19, influenza, CMV and Epstein-Barr virus. Linkage disequilibrium might explain the correlated functional status among segregating V segments, but an unknown experimental factor could not be ruled out. In this cohort, only TCR beta chains were sequenced, and detectable features were limited by the absence of alpha or paired-chain data. The sequencing pipeline was judged likely to have produced a cluster of highly shared sequence variants as a technical artifact. Specific HLA alleles were associated with 15,000 to 20,000 TCR beta sequences at a false discovery rate of 0.05 in a later analysis. Around 16 rarely observed V segments, including chromosome 9 orphons, were excluded from the earlier analysis of several hundred of the donors because counts were too low. Presence/absence analyses assumed roughly uniform sequencing depth across donors, an assumption that may not hold.

The cohort was made up of about 670 healthy bone marrow donors. At the time of sampling, all cohort members were nominally healthy, though unrecorded immune exposures were likely present. The donor tested CMV seronegative and was one of the 352 seronegative cohort members. Every donor gave a peripheral blood sample, and the peripheral blood mononuclear cells from that sample were used for TCR beta sequencing. The Qiagen DNeasy Blood Extraction Kit was used to extract genomic DNA from the blood cell samples. From its cysteine to its phenylalanine, the CDR3 spans 11 amino acids. This entry keeps only the CDR3 DNA: 33 bases, framed from base 1. V is pared back by 7 bases and J by 6 bases, with 10 bases lying between the germline termini. The CDR1 and CDR2 encoded by the germline V gene are SGHTS and YDEGEE.

Sequencing input: PBMCs. In this chain, TRBV5-8 is recombined with TRBJ1-2, and the D gene may be TRBD1, 5 bases matching. The clonotype originates from a female donor in good health and CMV-seronegative. At the DNA level, the sequence is TGTGCCAGCCGGGCAGGGAATGGCTACACCTTC. This yields the protein CASRAGNGYTF.